The entry that follows covers one T cell receptor (beta chain) sequence. This clonotype was found many times. Its target antigen remains unknown. Base-call qualities are not available, and no considerably larger clone is one nucleotide away. TCR beta CDR3 regions were amplified from RNA transcripts. The TCR CDR3 was subjected to a first round of RT-PCR using the HTBI primer set and the Qiagen OneStep RT-PCR kit. A second multiplex PCR round built the libraries, followed by size selection and purification. Paired-end sequencing of the libraries was performed with 100 bp reads on an Illumina HiSeq2000. The original methods were these. SOAPnuke was used to process the raw data, removing reads that contained adapters or uncalled bases, had a mean Phred below 15, or lacked an exact match to the constant primer or identifier. High-quality paired reads were merged using COPE v1.2.5, and each unique nucleotide sequence was defined as a clonotype. MiTCR v1.1 was used to align clonotypes to the IMGT TRBV, TRBD and TRBJ reference segments. The analysis included only V-J combinations with a frequency above 0.0001, which together covered around 99% of the repertoires. A TCS score was defined as the ratio between F50 (clonal expansion) and ExV (chaos), using BLOSUM62-based TCRdist between CDR3 peptides within each V-J. Welch's t-statistics and random forest reduced roughly 540 V-J features to 13, which were used in a naive Bayes classifier (R e1071). The public reads were reprocessed in TCRdb via fastp at Q25 and MiXCR, keeping in-frame beta chains. Every distinct CDR3 protein forms one entry, paired with its most common genes and DNA. The V and J calls were determined by TCRdb, not by the authors. Here the sample has about 480,000 distinct CDR3 sequences; about 15% occur a single time. Around 17% of the sample lies in the top ten.

Stable Graves' hyperthyroidism was defined as the absence of progression to ophthalmopathy over 18 months of follow-up. Hyperthyroidism patients were newly diagnosed, had a disease duration of under 2 months, and were aged 18 to 65 years. Exclusion was applied to patients with uncontrolled infections, other autoimmune diseases, pregnancy or lactation. Diagnoses were based on clinical symptoms, serum thyroxine and TRAb, thyroid ultrasound and orbital computed tomography. PBMCs were separated from roughly 10 ml of fresh peripheral blood using Ficoll-Paque density gradient centrifugation. Total RNA was extracted using Trizol reagent, and RNA quality was assessed on an Agilent 2100 Bioanalyzer. The germline V gene encodes CDR1 SEHNR and CDR2 FQNEAQ (reference sequence). Trimming costs V 0 bases and J 2 bases, and their ends lie 9 bases apart. Taken from cysteine to phenylalanine, the CDR3 has 15 residues. This entry keeps only the CDR3 DNA: 45 bases, framed from base 1.

The sample comes from a study of T cells in Graves' hyperthyroidism and ophthalmopathy (dated by TCRdb to the late 2010s). About the study as a whole: Peripheral blood samples were taken at initial diagnosis, before any treatment was given. To identify TCR V-J signatures that set the groups apart, the researchers used a discovery cohort of more than 95 patients, made up of 40 to 45 with Graves' ophthalmopathy and 57 with stable Graves' hyperthyroidism. An independent validation cohort of 18 to 20 hyperthyroidism patients and approximately 17 patients who later progressed to ophthalmopathy tested prospective prediction of ophthalmopathy. The 85 to 100 discovery patients were randomly split 7:3 into training and test sets. Thyroid tissue and blood T-cell repertoires from about six Graves' hyperthyroidism patients were also compared in the study. Following sampling, methimazole starting at 30 mg daily was given to hyperthyroidism patients, and high-dose intravenous methylprednisolone was given to ophthalmopathy patients. According to the paper, TCR Vbeta CDR3 sequencing was carried out on roughly 130 peripheral blood samples, which came from fewer than 50 ophthalmopathy, under 85 hyperthyroidism and around 17 progressor patients. General study outcomes and caveats: A 13 V-J signature model separated ophthalmopathy from stable hyperthyroidism, with around 90% sensitivity and 81% to 83% specificity in cross-validation and 80%/75% in testing. Most expanded thyroid clonotypes (frequency above 0.001) were also found in blood, which suggests that blood repertoires may mirror thyroid immune responses. Sample size was not statistically predetermined, and blinding of investigators to group allocation was not performed. In validation, the model predicted progression to ophthalmopathy a median of about 6.8 months before onset, with approximately 71% sensitivity and about 75% specificity.

The sequenced sample consisted of blood. This TCR came from a woman younger than 30 with Graves' hyperthyroidism. Recombination linked TRBV7-9 to TRBJ2-3, with the D gene not clear enough to name. The CDR3 protein sequence reads: CASSLAAEPTDTQYF. The nucleotide sequence reads as follows: TGTGCCAGCAGCTTAGCAGCCGAGCCCACAGATACGCAGTATTTT.